This T cell receptor (beta chain) was recovered during a study of T cells after yellow fever vaccination. General observations from the study: Peaking faster, on day 5 versus 15, the secondary response was nonetheless weaker. The booster saw the reappearance of most primary-vaccination clones (roughly 96% CD4, about 85% CD8).

The CDR3 totals 12 residues. The V gene lost 2 bases and the J gene lost 2 bases, with 2 bases spanning the gap. CDR1 and CDR2 (germline): MNHEY, SVGEGT. TCRdb fed the 5' RACE reads into MiXCR, producing one record per CDR3 protein. Of 250,000 to 400,000 distinct CDR3 sequences listed, approximately 4% were seen once; the top ten hold approximately 19%. This clonotype was observed at least ten times. The antigen remains unidentified. V is TRBV6-2 or TRBV6-3 and J is TRBJ2-3; no reliable D call. The receptor was isolated from a man younger than 35 who received the YFV17D yellow fever vaccine. The specimen comprised PBMCs, sampled 15 days after the yellow fever booster vaccination. CDR3 protein: CASSYTTDTQYF. The CDR3 nucleotides are TGTGCCAGCAGTTACACCACAGATACGCAGTATTTT.